Listed below are T cell receptor beta chains from one sample, sequenced in a study of blood T cell repertoires in COVID-19. Clones were sequenced by immunoSEQ multiplex PCR, and TCRdb holds only the in-frame ones, with some missing. The sample consists of over 100,000 clones, roughly 80% of them appearing once. The source material was peripheral blood. Source of these receptors: a man in his 70s with acute or convalescent COVID-19. Each CDR3 is given with its conserved first and last residue. Fields, in order: J gene, clone size, V gene, D gene, CDR3 protein, CDR3 DNA. D genes are given only for firm matches. Clone size is not always given. Where it is, it says once, few, many or a class for expanded clones.

J: TRBJ2-7; size: NA; V: TRBV5-4; D: TRBD1; CDR3: CASSTLTGSHEQYF; DNA: TGTGCCAGCAGCACCCTGACAGGGTCCCACGAGCAGTACTTC
J: TRBJ2-5; size: NA; V: TRBV3-1/TRBV3-2; D: TRBD1; CDR3: CASSQQTGVQETQYF; DNA: TGTGCCAGCAGCCAACAGACAGGGGTGCAAGAGACCCAGTACTTC
J: TRBJ2-3; size: NA; V: TRBV6-4; D: TRBD2; CDR3: CASSATSARTDTQYF; DNA: TGTGCCAGCAGCGCGACTAGCGCACGCACAGATACGCAGTATTTT
J: TRBJ1-5; size: once; V: TRBV2; D: NA; CDR3: CASTRDFNQPQHF; DNA: TGTGCCAGCACCAGGGACTTCAATCAGCCCCAGCATTTT
J: TRBJ1-1; size: once; V: TRBV28; D: NA; CDR3: CASSYRQREAFF; DNA: TGTGCCAGCAGTTACCGACAGCGAGAAGCTTTCTTT
J: TRBJ1-5; size: NA; V: TRBV5-5; D: NA; CDR3: CASSLISQNQPQHF; DNA: TGTGCCAGCAGCTTGATTTCACAGAATCAGCCCCAGCATTTT
J: TRBJ2-7; size: NA; V: TRBV11-2; D: TRBD1; CDR3: CASTRDRGYEQYF; DNA: TGTGCCAGCACCCGGGACAGGGGCTACGAGCAGTACTTC
J: TRBJ1-2; size: NA; V: TRBV7-9; D: NA; CDR3: CASSLARQRGYTF; DNA: TGTGCCAGCAGCTTAGCGAGGCAGAGGGGCTACACCTTC
J: TRBJ2-1; size: few; V: TRBV15; D: TRBD2; CDR3: CATSRGGLAGGLLHEQFF; DNA: TGTGCCACCAGCAGGGGAGGACTAGCGGGGGGGCTTTTACATGAGCAGTTCTTC
J: TRBJ1-4; size: NA; V: TRBV5-1; D: TRBD1; CDR3: CASGSQGPAANEKLFF; DNA: TGCGCCAGCGGATCACAGGGGCCGGCGGCTAATGAAAAACTGTTTTTT
J: TRBJ2-2; size: NA; V: TRBV5-1; D: TRBD1; CDR3: CASSARTGGYTGELFF; DNA: TGCGCCAGCAGCGCCAGGACAGGGGGCTACACCGGGGAGCTGTTTTTT
J: TRBJ2-2; size: NA; V: TRBV9; D: NA; CDR3: CASSADSPRHTGELFF; DNA: TGTGCCAGCAGCGCGGACAGTCCGAGGCACACCGGGGAGCTGTTTTTT
J: TRBJ1-2; size: NA; V: TRBV4-1; D: NA; CDR3: CASSQGFGQRTYGYTF; DNA: TGCGCCAGCAGCCAGGGATTCGGACAGAGAACCTATGGCTACACCTTC
J: TRBJ2-7; size: NA; V: TRBV27; D: NA; CDR3: CASSLSPSWEQYF; DNA: TGTGCCAGCAGTTTATCACCAAGCTGGGAGCAGTACTTC
J: TRBJ2-1; size: NA; V: TRBV10-1; D: TRBD2; CDR3: CASSEASGSSYNEQFF; DNA: TGCGCCAGCAGTGAAGCTAGCGGGAGTTCCTACAATGAGCAGTTCTTC
J: TRBJ1-6; size: NA; V: TRBV7-2; D: TRBD1; CDR3: CASSSPDRSSYNSPLHF; DNA: TGTGCCAGCAGCTCCCCGGACAGGAGCTCCTATAATTCACCCCTCCACTTT
J: TRBJ2-6; size: NA; V: TRBV29-1; D: TRBD2; CDR3: CSVGGGRSGANVLTF; DNA: TGCAGCGTTGGCGGGGGGAGAAGTGGGGCCAACGTCCTGACTTTC
J: TRBJ1-2; size: NA; V: TRBV5-4; D: NA; CDR3: CASNSPSGGGYTF; DNA: TGTGCCAGCAACTCGCCCTCGGGGGGGGGCTACACCTTC
J: TRBJ2-3; size: NA; V: TRBV5-8; D: NA; CDR3: CASSSTRNTQYF; DNA: TGTGCCAGCAGCTCGACACGGAATACGCAGTATTTT
J: TRBJ1-3; size: NA; V: TRBV7-7; D: NA; CDR3: CASSSDMAGSGNTIYF; DNA: TGTGCTAGCAGCTCAGATATGGCAGGCTCTGGAAACACCATATATTTT
J: TRBJ1-1; size: few; V: TRBV5-6; D: TRBD1; CDR3: CASSLDRGAEAFF; DNA: TGTGCCAGCAGCCTCGACAGGGGCGCTGAAGCTTTCTTT
J: TRBJ2-7; size: NA; V: TRBV5-6; D: TRBD1; CDR3: CASSLPGTVSSYEQYF; DNA: TGTGCCAGCAGCTTGCCCGGGACAGTGAGCTCCTACGAGCAGTACTTC
J: TRBJ1-1; size: NA; V: TRBV7-9; D: NA; CDR3: CASSLSLGTEAFF; DNA: TGTGCCAGCAGCTTATCACTAGGCACTGAAGCTTTCTTT
J: TRBJ2-7; size: few; V: TRBV5-1; D: NA; CDR3: CASRPSSYEQYF; DNA: TGCGCCAGCAGGCCTAGCTCCTACGAGCAGTACTTC
J: TRBJ2-3; size: once; V: TRBV5-6; D: NA; CDR3: CASSWRVTDTQYF; DNA: TGTGCCAGCAGCTGGAGAGTCACAGATACGCAGTATTTT
J: TRBJ2-7; size: NA; V: TRBV5-6; D: TRBD2; CDR3: CASSRTSGERYEQYF; DNA: TGTGCCAGCAGCCGAACTAGCGGAGAGAGGTACGAGCAGTACTTC
J: TRBJ1-1; size: NA; V: TRBV15; D: NA; CDR3: CATSRQNTEAFF; DNA: TGTGCCACCAGCAGACAGAACACTGAAGCTTTCTTT
J: TRBJ1-2; size: NA; V: TRBV3-1/TRBV3-2; D: NA; CDR3: CASSQEEGRGGYTF; DNA: TGTGCCAGCAGCCAAGAAGAGGGTAGAGGTGGCTACACCTTC
J: TRBJ2-7; size: once; V: TRBV6-1; D: TRBD2; CDR3: CASSERLAGNSPEQYF; DNA: TGTGCCAGCAGTGAAAGACTAGCGGGAAATTCCCCCGAGCAGTACTTC
J: TRBJ1-2; size: NA; V: TRBV28; D: NA; CDR3: CASRVSRGRNYGYTF; DNA: TGTGCCAGCAGAGTTTCCAGGGGAAGGAACTATGGCTACACCTTC
J: TRBJ1-5; size: NA; V: TRBV30; D: TRBD1; CDR3: CAWSPQGMTGRSNQPQHF; DNA: TGTGCCTGGAGTCCACAAGGGATGACAGGGCGAAGCAATCAGCCCCAGCATTTT
J: TRBJ1-4; size: NA; V: TRBV27; D: NA; CDR3: CASSPTGLGARKLFF; DNA: TGTGCCAGCAGTCCTACAGGGCTGGGGGCTCGAAAACTGTTTTTT
J: TRBJ1-1; size: NA; V: TRBV4-2; D: TRBD1; CDR3: CASSLQGDEAFF; DNA: TGTGCCAGCAGCCTGCAGGGGGATGAAGCTTTCTTT